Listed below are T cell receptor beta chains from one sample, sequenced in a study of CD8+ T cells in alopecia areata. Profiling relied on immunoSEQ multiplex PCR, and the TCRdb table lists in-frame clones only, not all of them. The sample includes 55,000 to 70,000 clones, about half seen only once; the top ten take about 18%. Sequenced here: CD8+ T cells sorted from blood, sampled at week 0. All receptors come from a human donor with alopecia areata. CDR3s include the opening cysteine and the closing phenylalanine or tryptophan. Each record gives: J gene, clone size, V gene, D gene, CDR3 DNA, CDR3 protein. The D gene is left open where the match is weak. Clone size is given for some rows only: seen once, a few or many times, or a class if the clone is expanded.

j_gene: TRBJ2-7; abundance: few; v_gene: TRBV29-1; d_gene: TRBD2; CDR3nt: TGCAGCGTTGGGGAGGGGCCCTCCTACGAGCAGTACTTC; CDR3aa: CSVGEGPSYEQYF
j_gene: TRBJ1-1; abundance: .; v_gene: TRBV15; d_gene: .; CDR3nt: TGTGCCACCAGCAGGGAGCCAAGAGACACTGAAGCTTTCTTT; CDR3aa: CATSREPRDTEAFF
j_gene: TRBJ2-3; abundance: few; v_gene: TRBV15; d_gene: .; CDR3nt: TGTGCCACCAGCAGAGTAGGCTTTAGCACAGATACGCAGTATTTT; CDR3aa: CATSRVGFSTDTQYF
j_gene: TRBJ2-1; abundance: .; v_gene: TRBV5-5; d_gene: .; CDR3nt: TGTGCCAGCAGCTTGGGTAATGAGCAGTTCTTC; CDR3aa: CASSLGNEQFF
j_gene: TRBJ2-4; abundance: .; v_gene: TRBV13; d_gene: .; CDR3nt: TGTGCCAGCAGCTTAGAATCAACCAAAAACATTCAGTACTTC; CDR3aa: CASSLESTKNIQYF
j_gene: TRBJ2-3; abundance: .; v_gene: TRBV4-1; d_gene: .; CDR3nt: TGCGCCAGCAGCGTTCTTGGCCGGGCGGTCACAGATACGCAGTATTTT; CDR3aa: CASSVLGRAVTDTQYF
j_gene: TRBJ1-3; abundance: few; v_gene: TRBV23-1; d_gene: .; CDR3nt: TGCGCCCGGAGCTCTGGAAACACCATATATTTT; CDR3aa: CARSSGNTIYF
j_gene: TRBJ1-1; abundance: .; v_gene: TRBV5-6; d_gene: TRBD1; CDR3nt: TGTGCCAGCAGTCAGGACAGGCTTGAAGCTTTCTTT; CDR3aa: CASSQDRLEAFF
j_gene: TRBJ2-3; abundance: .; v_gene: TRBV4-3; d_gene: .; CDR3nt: TGCGCCAGCAGCCACGACCCGGGACCCAGCACAGATACGCAGTATTTT; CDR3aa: CASSHDPGPSTDTQYF
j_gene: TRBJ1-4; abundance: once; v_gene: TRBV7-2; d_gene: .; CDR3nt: TGTGCCAGCAGCTTAGGGGACCGCCGGACTAATGAAAAACTGTTTTTT; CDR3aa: CASSLGDRRTNEKLFF
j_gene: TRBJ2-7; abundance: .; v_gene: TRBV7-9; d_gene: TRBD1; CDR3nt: TGTGCCAGCAGCTCCGGGACAGGGAGAAACGAGCAGTACTTC; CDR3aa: CASSSGTGRNEQYF
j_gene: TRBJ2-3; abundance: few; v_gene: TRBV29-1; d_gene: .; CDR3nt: TGCAGCGTGGCGCACAGGGAGGGGGGCACAGATACGCAGTATTTT; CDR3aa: CSVAHREGGTDTQYF
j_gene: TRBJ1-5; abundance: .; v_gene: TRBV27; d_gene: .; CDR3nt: TGTGCCAGCAGTTTTTCGGGGCGGGGGAAACAGCCCCAGCATTTT; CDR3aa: CASSFSGRGKQPQHF
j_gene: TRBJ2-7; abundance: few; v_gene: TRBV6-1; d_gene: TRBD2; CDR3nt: TGTGCCAGCAGTGAAACGCGGGAGACGGACGAGCAGTACTTC; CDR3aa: CASSETRETDEQYF
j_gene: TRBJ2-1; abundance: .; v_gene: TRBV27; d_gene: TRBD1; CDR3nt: TGTGCCAGCAGTCTGGGACAGGGCCTTAGGCAAGAGCAGTTCTTC; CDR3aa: CASSLGQGLRQEQFF
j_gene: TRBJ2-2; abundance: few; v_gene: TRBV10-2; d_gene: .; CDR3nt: TGCGCCAGCAGCGACCAGACCGGGACCGGGGAGCTGTTTTTT; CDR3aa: CASSDQTGTGELFF
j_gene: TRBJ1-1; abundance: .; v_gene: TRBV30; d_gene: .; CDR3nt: TGTGCCTGGCATCTGGGGACTGAAGCTTTCTTT; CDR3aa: CAWHLGTEAFF
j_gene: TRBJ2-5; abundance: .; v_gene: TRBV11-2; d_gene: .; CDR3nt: TGTGCCAGCAGCTTAGAGTCGTACCGGGTTCGAGAGACCCAGTACTTC; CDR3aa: CASSLESYRVRETQYF
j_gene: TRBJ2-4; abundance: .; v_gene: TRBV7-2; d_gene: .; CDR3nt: TGTGCCAGCAGCTTAGCGCTAACGGCCAGCCCCGAGAACATTCAGTACTTC; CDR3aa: CASSLALTASPENIQYF
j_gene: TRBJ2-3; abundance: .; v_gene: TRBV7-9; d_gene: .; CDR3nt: TGTACCAGCAGCTTATTCCCAGCGACGACAGATACGCAGTATTTT; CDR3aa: CTSSLFPATTDTQYF
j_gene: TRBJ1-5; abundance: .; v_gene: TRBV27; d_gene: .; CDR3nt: TGTGCCAGCAGTTTATCGGGGATTCAGCCCCAGCATTTT; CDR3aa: CASSLSGIQPQHF
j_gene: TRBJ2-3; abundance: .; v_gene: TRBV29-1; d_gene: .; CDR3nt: TGCAGCGTTGTGGGCCGCCAAGCAGATACGCAGTATTTT; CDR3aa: CSVVGRQADTQYF
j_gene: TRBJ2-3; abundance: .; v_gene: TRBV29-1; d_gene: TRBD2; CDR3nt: TGCAGCGTCCCTAGTAGCGGGAGTTTTGCCAGCACAGATACGCAGTATTTT; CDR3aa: CSVPSSGSFASTDTQYF
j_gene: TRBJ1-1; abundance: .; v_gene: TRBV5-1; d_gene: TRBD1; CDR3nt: TGCGCCAGCAGCTCCCGCCGGGACAGGAACACTGAAGCTTTCTTT; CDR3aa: CASSSRRDRNTEAFF
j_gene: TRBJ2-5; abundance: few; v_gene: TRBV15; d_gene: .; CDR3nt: TGTGCCACCAGCAGAGTCCAAGGACCCCGCTCCGGAGAGACCCAGTACTTC; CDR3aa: CATSRVQGPRSGETQYF
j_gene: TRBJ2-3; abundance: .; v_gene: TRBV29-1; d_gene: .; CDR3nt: TGCAGCGTTGAGGGGCTAGCCACAGATACGCAGTATTTT; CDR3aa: CSVEGLATDTQYF
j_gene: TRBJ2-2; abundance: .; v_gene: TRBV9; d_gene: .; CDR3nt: TGTGCCAGCAGCGTAGGGGCAGGGAACACCGGGGAGCTGTTTTTT; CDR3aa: CASSVGAGNTGELFF
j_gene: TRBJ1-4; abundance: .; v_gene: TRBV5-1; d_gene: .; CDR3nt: TGCGCCAGCAGCTTGGCGGGCAGCGGGTCTTGGGAAAAACTGTTTTTT; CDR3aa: CASSLAGSGSWEKLFF
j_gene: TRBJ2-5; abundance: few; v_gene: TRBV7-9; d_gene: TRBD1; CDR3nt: TGTGCCACCCAGGGACAGGGCTTCCAAGAGACCCAGTACTTC; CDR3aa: CATQGQGFQETQYF
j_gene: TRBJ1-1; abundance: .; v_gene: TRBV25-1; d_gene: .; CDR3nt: TGTGCCAGCAGTGAACTCATGACACCGAACACTGAAGCTTTCTTT; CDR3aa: CASSELMTPNTEAFF
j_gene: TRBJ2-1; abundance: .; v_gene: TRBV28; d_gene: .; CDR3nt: TGTGCCAGCAGTTTGTCGAGGGACCGAAATTCCTACAATGAGCAGTTCTTC; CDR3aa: CASSLSRDRNSYNEQFF
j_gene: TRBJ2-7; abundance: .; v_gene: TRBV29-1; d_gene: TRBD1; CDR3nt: TGCAGCGCCGGTAAAGGGGGCACCGGGTACGAGCAGTACTTC; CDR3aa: CSAGKGGTGYEQYF
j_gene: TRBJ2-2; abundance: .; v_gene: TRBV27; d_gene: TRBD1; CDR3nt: TGTGCCAGCAGCCCCTCGGACAGGGACCAGGTCGGGCACGGGGAGCTGTTTTTT; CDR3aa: CASSPSDRDQVGHGELFF
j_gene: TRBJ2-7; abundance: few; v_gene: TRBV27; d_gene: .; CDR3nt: TGTGCCAGCAGTCCCGGGGGAGGCGAGCAGTACTTC; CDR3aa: CASSPGGGEQYF
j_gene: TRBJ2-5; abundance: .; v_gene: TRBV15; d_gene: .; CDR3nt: TGTGCCACCAGCAGCCCCGAGGTTCGCGGAACGTACCAAGAGACCCAGTACTTC; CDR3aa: CATSSPEVRGTYQETQYF
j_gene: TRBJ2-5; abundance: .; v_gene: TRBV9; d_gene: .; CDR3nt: TGTGCCAGCAGCGTAGGCATCTTTGGGGCTAGTCGGGAGACCCAGTACTTC; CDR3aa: CASSVGIFGASRETQYF
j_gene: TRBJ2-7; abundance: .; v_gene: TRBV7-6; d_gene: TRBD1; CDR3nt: TGTGCCAGCAGCTTCGGGACAGGGGGATACGAGCAGTACTTC; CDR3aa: CASSFGTGGYEQYF
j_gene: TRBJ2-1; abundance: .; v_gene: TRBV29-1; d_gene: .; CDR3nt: TGCAGCGTTCTTTTCAGGCGGAACTACAATGAGCAGTTCTTC; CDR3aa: CSVLFRRNYNEQFF
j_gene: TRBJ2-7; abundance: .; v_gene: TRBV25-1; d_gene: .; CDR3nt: TGTGCCAGCAGTCAGCCAGGGGCATACGAGCAGTACTTC; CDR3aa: CASSQPGAYEQYF
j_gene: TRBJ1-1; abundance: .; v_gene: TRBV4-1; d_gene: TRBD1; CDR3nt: TGCGCCAGCAGCCAAGGGACAGGGGCGAGGGTTGAAGCTTTCTTT; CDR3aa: CASSQGTGARVEAFF
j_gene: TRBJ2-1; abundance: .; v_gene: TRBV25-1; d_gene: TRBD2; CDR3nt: TGTGCCAGCAGTGAGGTCGGGAGGCTCTACAATGAGCAGTTCTTC; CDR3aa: CASSEVGRLYNEQFF
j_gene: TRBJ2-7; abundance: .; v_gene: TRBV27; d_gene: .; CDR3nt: TGTGCCAGCAGCCCTCTCGGCGGGGCCTACGAGCAGTACTTC; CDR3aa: CASSPLGGAYEQYF
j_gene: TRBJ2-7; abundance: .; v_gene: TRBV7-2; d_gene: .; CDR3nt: TGTGCCAGCAGCGTCCGCTCCTACGAGCAGTACTTC; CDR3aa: CASSVRSYEQYF
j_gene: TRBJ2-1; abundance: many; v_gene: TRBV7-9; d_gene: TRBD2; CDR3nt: TGTGCCCCAGCCGCCAGCGGGAGTGGAAATGAGCAGTTCTTC; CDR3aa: CAPAASGSGNEQFF
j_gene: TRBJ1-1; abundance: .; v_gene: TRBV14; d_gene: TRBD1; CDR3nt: TGTGCCAGCAGCCATTTTCCCCGGGACAGGAACACTGAAGCTTTCTTT; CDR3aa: CASSHFPRDRNTEAFF
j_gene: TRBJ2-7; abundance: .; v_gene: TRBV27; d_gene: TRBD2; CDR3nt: TGTGCCAGCAGTCCTCTGGGCGGGAGCTACGAGCAGTACTTC; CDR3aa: CASSPLGGSYEQYF
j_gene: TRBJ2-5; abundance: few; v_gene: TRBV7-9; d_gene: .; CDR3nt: TGTGCCAGCAGCTGGGCCGAGGGGGCCCAGTACTTC; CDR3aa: CASSWAEGAQYF
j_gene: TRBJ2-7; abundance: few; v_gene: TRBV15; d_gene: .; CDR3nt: TGTGCCACCAGCAGAGTATGGGACCGTGCCTACGAGCAGTACTTC; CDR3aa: CATSRVWDRAYEQYF
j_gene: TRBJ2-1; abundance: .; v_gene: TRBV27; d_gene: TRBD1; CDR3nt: TGTGCCAGCAGCATCGGGACAGAAAATGAGCAGTTCTTC; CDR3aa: CASSIGTENEQFF
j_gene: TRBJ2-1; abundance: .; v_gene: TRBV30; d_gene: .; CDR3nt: TGTGCCTGGAGTGAGATTAAGGGTAGCTCCTACAATGAGCAGTTCTTC; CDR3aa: CAWSEIKGSSYNEQFF
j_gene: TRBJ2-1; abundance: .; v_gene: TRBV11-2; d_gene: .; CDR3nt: TGTGCCAGCAGCTTAGACAGGAATGAGCAGTTCTTC; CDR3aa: CASSLDRNEQFF
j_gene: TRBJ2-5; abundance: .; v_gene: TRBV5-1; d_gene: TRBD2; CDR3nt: TGCGCCAGCAGCTTAAGACTAGCGGGAGGGATCAAAGAGACCCAGTACTTC; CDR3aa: CASSLRLAGGIKETQYF
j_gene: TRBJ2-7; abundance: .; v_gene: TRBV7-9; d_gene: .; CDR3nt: TGTGCCAGCAGCTCCCAGAATGGGCCTCGGGACGAGCAGTACTTC; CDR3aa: CASSSQNGPRDEQYF
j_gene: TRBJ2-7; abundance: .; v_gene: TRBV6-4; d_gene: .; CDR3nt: TGTGCCAGCAGTTACGGGGCATTGGGAGACTACTACGAGCAGTACTTC; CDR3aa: CASSYGALGDYYEQYF
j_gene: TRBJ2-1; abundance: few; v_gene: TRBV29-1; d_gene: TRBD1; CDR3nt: TGCAGCGTTGGGGAGGGGACAGGGGGCAATGAGCAGTTCTTC; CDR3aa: CSVGEGTGGNEQFF